This TCR beta chain derives from a study of blood T cells in healthy people across ages. Study-level findings and limits: Per million T cells, the diversity of TCR beta decreased roughly linearly as age advanced.

Each individual donor underwent a draw of roughly 10 milliliters of peripheral blood. For the second PCR, which ran for 7 to 11 cycles, a sample-barcoded 5' primer and a J-beta primer mix were used. TCRdb reprocessed the 5' RACE reads via MiXCR and lists one record per CDR3 protein. The sample records roughly 800,000 distinct CDR3 sequences, roughly 60% being singletons. This clonotype was seen a few times. The antigen is unknown. The TCR sequence derives from a man younger than 40 in good health. The sequenced material came from blood.

CDR3 sequence: CATSDSASHETQYF. The DNA of the CDR3 is TGTGCCACCAGTGATTCCGCCTCACACGAGACCCAGTACTTC. This chain connects TRBV24-1 to TRBJ2-7; D is unresolved. The DNA end lines up better with TRBJ2-5; the J call may be wrong. Germline-derived CDR1 and CDR2 are KGHDR and SFDVKD. The CDR3 length is 14 residues.